These T cell receptor beta chains were read from a single sample in a study of T cell responses to AZD1222 COVID-19 vaccine. The assay was immunoSEQ multiplex PCR, and TCRdb's table has in-frame clones only and misses some. The profile shows approximately 100,000 clones, about 87% of them singletons. Sequenced material: peripheral blood, taken 28 days after the second AZD1222 dose. Receptor source: an adult who received the AZD1222 COVID-19 vaccine. Both conserved end residues are part of each CDR3. Each record gives: J gene, clone size, V gene, D gene, CDR3 length, CDR3 DNA, CDR3 protein. D genes are given only for firm matches. A row's size may be missing; if present it is once, few, many or a size class.

j_gene: TRBJ2-1
abundance: -
v_gene: TRBV5-6
d_gene: -
len: 15
CDR3nt: TGTGCCAGCAGCTTGTCGGGGTGGGGGAACAATGAGCAGTTCTTC
CDR3aa: CASSLSGWGNNEQFF

j_gene: TRBJ1-2
abundance: -
v_gene: TRBV15
d_gene: TRBD1
len: 16
CDR3nt: TGTGCCACCAGCAGAGATCAAACAGGGGTGGCATATGGCTACACCTTC
CDR3aa: CATSRDQTGVAYGYTF

j_gene: TRBJ1-3
abundance: -
v_gene: TRBV19
d_gene: -
len: 13
CDR3nt: TGTGCCAGTAGCAAAGCCGGTGGAAACACCATATATTTT
CDR3aa: CASSKAGGNTIYF

j_gene: TRBJ2-2
abundance: -
v_gene: TRBV4-3
d_gene: -
len: 19
CDR3nt: TGCGCCAGCAGCCAACTAGTGGGTGGTGGAGCTACGAACACCGGGGAGCTGTTTTTT
CDR3aa: CASSQLVGGGATNTGELFF

j_gene: TRBJ2-5
abundance: -
v_gene: TRBV7-3
d_gene: -
len: 12
CDR3nt: TGTGCCAGCAGCCGCGAGTCAGGGGTCCAGTACTTC
CDR3aa: CASSRESGVQYF

j_gene: TRBJ2-7
abundance: -
v_gene: TRBV7-8
d_gene: -
len: 14
CDR3nt: TGTGCCAGCAGCTTAGGCAGGAGCTCCTACGAGCAGTACTTC
CDR3aa: CASSLGRSSYEQYF

j_gene: TRBJ1-5
abundance: -
v_gene: TRBV18
d_gene: TRBD1
len: 15
CDR3nt: TGTGCCAGCTCACCAAAGGACAGGGTTGGACAGCCCCAGCATTTT
CDR3aa: CASSPKDRVGQPQHF

j_gene: TRBJ2-5
abundance: -
v_gene: TRBV24-1
d_gene: -
len: 15
CDR3nt: TGTGCCACCAGTGATTTCGGCAGGGGTGAAGAGACCCAGTACTTC
CDR3aa: CATSDFGRGEETQYF

j_gene: TRBJ1-2
abundance: -
v_gene: TRBV7-9
d_gene: TRBD1
len: 14
CDR3nt: TGTGCCAGCAGCTTACCACAGGGGAAAGATGGCTACACCTTC
CDR3aa: CASSLPQGKDGYTF

j_gene: TRBJ2-3
abundance: -
v_gene: TRBV12-5
d_gene: -
len: 12
CDR3nt: TGTGCTAGTGGTCAAAATACAGATACGCAGTATTTT
CDR3aa: CASGQNTDTQYF

j_gene: TRBJ2-7
abundance: -
v_gene: TRBV2
d_gene: TRBD1
len: 13
CDR3nt: TGTGCCAGCAGACCCGGGACAGGGCGCGAGCAGTACTTC
CDR3aa: CASRPGTGREQYF

j_gene: TRBJ2-3
abundance: few
v_gene: TRBV9
d_gene: TRBD2
len: 13
CDR3nt: TGTGCCAGCGGACGGGGGGACACAGATACGCAGTATTTT
CDR3aa: CASGRGDTDTQYF

j_gene: TRBJ1-1
abundance: -
v_gene: TRBV29-1
d_gene: -
len: 13
CDR3nt: TGCAGCGTTGAAAGAGGGGGACGGACTGAAGCTTTCTTT
CDR3aa: CSVERGGRTEAFF

j_gene: TRBJ2-2
abundance: -
v_gene: TRBV2
d_gene: TRBD2
len: 14
CDR3nt: TGTGCCAGCAGGGGCGGGGGGAACACCGGGGAGCTGTTTTTT
CDR3aa: CASRGGGNTGELFF

j_gene: TRBJ2-5
abundance: -
v_gene: TRBV14
d_gene: -
len: 15
CDR3nt: TGTGCCAGCAGCCAAGAGACCGTGACGGGGGAGACCCAGTACTTC
CDR3aa: CASSQETVTGETQYF

j_gene: TRBJ1-4
abundance: -
v_gene: TRBV11-2
d_gene: TRBD1
len: 17
CDR3nt: TGTGCCAGCAGCTTAGTAGGGAGGGACAGGGGCGGCGAAAAACTGTTTTTT
CDR3aa: CASSLVGRDRGGEKLFF

j_gene: TRBJ2-1
abundance: -
v_gene: TRBV7-3
d_gene: TRBD2
len: 14
CDR3nt: TGTGCCAGCAGCTTAAAGGCGGGAGGAGGCGAGCAGTTCTTC
CDR3aa: CASSLKAGGGEQFF

j_gene: TRBJ2-1
abundance: -
v_gene: TRBV18
d_gene: TRBD1
len: 18
CDR3nt: TGTGCCAGCTCACCATGGGGACAGGGCGCTTCATGGTACAATGAGCAGTTCTTC
CDR3aa: CASSPWGQGASWYNEQFF

j_gene: TRBJ1-6
abundance: few
v_gene: TRBV4-1
d_gene: -
len: 14
CDR3nt: TGCGCCAGCAGCCAAGTAAACCTGAATTCACCCCTCCACTTT
CDR3aa: CASSQVNLNSPLHF

j_gene: TRBJ2-2
abundance: few
v_gene: TRBV11-3
d_gene: -
len: 14
CDR3nt: TGTGCCAGCAGCCTAGTCCGGGGGACCGGGGAGCTGTTTTTT
CDR3aa: CASSLVRGTGELFF

j_gene: TRBJ2-5
abundance: -
v_gene: TRBV28
d_gene: -
len: 12
CDR3nt: TGTGCCAGCGGGCCCAGGCGGGAGACCCAGTACTTC
CDR3aa: CASGPRRETQYF